Listed here are 26 T cell receptor beta chains from one sample, sequenced in a study of immune characterization of retroperitoneal liposarcoma. TCRdb recomputed calls from the PCR reads with MiXCR, one row per CDR3 protein. The sample consists of 5,500 to 8,000 distinct CDR3 sequences, less than 30% of them appearing once. The sequenced sample consisted of tumor tissue. The origin of the receptors is a female donor with retroperitoneal liposarcoma.

In this sample, this clonotype turned up many times. This sequence joins TRBV10-2 and TRBJ2-5; 8 bases line up with TRBD2. V shed 2 bases and J 7 bases; nucleotides not matched to a gene: 6. CDR1 and CDR2 from the germline V gene are WSHSY and SAAADI. The CDR3 has 14 amino acids. The CDR3 DNA sequence: TGCGCCAGCAGTGAGGGGCTAGCGGGCATGACCCAGTACTTC. It translates to CASSEGLAGMTQYF.

The rearrangement links TRBV6-1 to TRBJ2-1, with 10 bases fitting TRBD2. The CDR3 is made up of 15 amino acids. Germline V CDR1 and CDR2: MNHNS, SASEGT. Germline trimming cut 2 bases from V and 10 bases from J; bases unmatched to any gene: 8. DNA for the CDR3: TGTGCCAGCAGTGAAAGTCTAGCGGGAGCCTACGAGCAGTTCTTC. Protein sequence: CASSESLAGAYEQFF.

This clonotype has a single count. The genes are TRBV6-1 and TRBJ1-4; no reliable D call. This CDR3 contains 11 residues. V shed 8 bases and J shed 16 bases, with 17 bases lying between them. In germline, CDR1 is MNHNS, CDR2 SASEGT. DNA for the CDR3: TGTGCCAGCGGGAACACAGATACGCAGTTTTTT. It is translated as CASGNTDTQFF.

The chain is built from TRBV27 and TRBJ2-1, with D possibly matching TRBD2 (6 bases). This CDR3 spans 15 amino acids. V gave up 8 bases and J gave up 4 bases, with 18 bases separating them. CDR1 is MNHEY, CDR2 SMNVEV, per germline (reference sequence). The CDR3 loop reads CASALPEGRYNEQFF. CDR3 DNA sequence: TGTGCCAGCGCCCTACCGGAGGGCCGTTACAATGAGCAGTTCTTC.

This clonotype was seen at least ten times. The rearrangement joins TRBV12-3 or TRBV12-4 to TRBJ2-7, with 7 bases matching TRBD1. The V gene end was trimmed by 6 bases and the J gene end by 1 base; junction bases not matched to a gene: 3. This CDR3 is 13 amino acids long. CDR3 sequence: CASSQTGSYEQYF. The CDR3 DNA follows: TGTGCCAGCAGCCAGACAGGGTCCTACGAGCAGTACTTC.

This clonotype is judged medium-sized (0.01 to 0.1%). The genes are TRBV11-2 and TRBJ2-7; 10 bases align to TRBD1. The junction had 11 bases not matched to a gene; V was cut back by 6 bases and J by 3 bases. The CDR3 runs 16 residues. CDR1 is SGHAT, CDR2 FQNNGV, per germline. The CDR3 protein is CASRPRPGTGVYEQYF. The CDR3 DNA is TGTGCCAGCAGACCAAGACCCGGGACAGGGGTCTACGAGCAGTACTTC.

This clonotype was counted ten times or more. V and J are TRBV6-1 and TRBJ2-2, with TRBD1 identical over 7 bases. CDR3 length equals 15 residues. Germline V gives CDR1 MNHNS, CDR2 SASEGT. V trimming: 5 bases; J trimming: 3 bases; junction bases outside the gene matches: 6. The CDR3 spells CASSLRTGDTGELFF. The CDR3 nucleotides are TGTGCCAGCAGTTTACGGACAGGAGACACCGGGGAGCTGTTTTTT.

This chain joins TRBV19 and TRBJ2-1; no definite D call. V lost 1 base to trimming and J lost 0 bases, with 7 bases between them. In germline, CDR1 is LNHDA, CDR2 SQIVND (reference sequence). This CDR3 has 15 amino acids. Here the CDR3 reads CASSIALSSYNEQFF. CDR3 bases: TGTGCCAGTAGTATAGCTCTCAGCTCCTACAATGAGCAGTTCTTC.

V and J are TRBV5-1 and TRBJ2-7, with 14 bases lining up with TRBD2. Per the germline V gene, CDR1 is SGHRS and CDR2 is YFSETQ. The CDR3 totals 17 residues. The V and J ends lost 4 bases and 0 bases, in that order; junction bases with no gene match: 6. CDR3 amino acids: CASSKGTSGGFSYEQYF. CDR3 in DNA: TGCGCCAGCAGCAAAGGGACTAGCGGGGGATTCTCCTACGAGCAGTACTTC.

The gene calls are TRBV5-4 and TRBJ2-1, with 8 bases fitting TRBD1. V shed 3 bases and J 0 bases; nucleotides not matched to a gene: 2. The CDR3 has 15 amino acids. Germline loops: CDR1 SGHNT, CDR2 YYREEE (reference sequence). The CDR3: CASSSGQGSYNEQFF. CDR3 in DNA: TGTGCCAGCAGCTCAGGACAGGGCTCCTACAATGAGCAGTTCTTC.

This sequence joins TRBV6-1 and TRBJ2-3; TRBD2 agrees at 9 bases. Per germline, CDR1 MNHNS and CDR2 SASEGT. This CDR3 contains 15 residues. V shed 3 bases, J shed 6 bases, and the junction held 7 bases outside the gene matches. The DNA of the CDR3 is TGTGCCAGCAGTGATCAAGCGGGAGGTTCGGATACGCAGTATTTT. This codes for CASSDQAGGSDTQYF.

This chain uses TRBV6-4 with TRBJ2-1, with 12 nucleotides matching TRBD2. V was pared by 6 bases and J by 4 bases, with 4 bases of the junction left unmatched. The CDR3 runs to 15 residues. Germline assignment: CDR1 MRHNA and CDR2 SNTAGT. The CDR3, as DNA: TGTGCCAGCAGACGACTAGCGGGGGATTACAATGAGCAGTTCTTC. The encoded protein is CASRRLAGDYNEQFF.

In its sample, this clonotype was seen many times. The chain joins TRBV7-6 to TRBJ2-6; 10 nucleotides agree with TRBD1. V gave up 5 bases and J gave up 1 base; unmatched junction bases: 11. Germline loops: CDR1 SGHVS, CDR2 FNYEAQ. The CDR3 spans 19 residues. The CDR3 loop is CASSLRATGGKSGANVLTF. The CDR3 DNA follows: TGTGCCAGCAGCCTAAGAGCGACAGGGGGCAAATCTGGGGCCAACGTCCTGACTTTC.

By sample fraction, this clonotype is medium-sized. J is TRBJ1-1 and V is TRBV6-6; D uncertain. Germline values: CDR1 MNHNY, CDR2 SVGAGI (reference sequence). The CDR3 is 15 residues long. The V end lost 2 bases, the J end lost 4 bases, and 14 bases lay between the germline ends. The CDR3 DNA follows: TGTGCCAGCAGTTACACTAGTCGTGGGCTCACTGAAGCTTTCTTT. Protein sequence: CASSYTSRGLTEAFF.

The V gene is TRBV30, the J gene TRBJ1-1; D ambiguous. Trimming removed 1 base from V and 0 bases from J, with 6 bases in between. CDR3 length equals 13 residues. Germline V gene data show CDR1 as GTSNPN and CDR2 as SVGIG (reference sequence). This CDR3 reads CAWSAWMNTEAFF. The CDR3 DNA is TGTGCCTGGAGTGCTTGGATGAACACTGAAGCTTTCTTT.

CDR3 DNA sequence: TGCGCCAGCAGCCAAGAGGCCGGAAGGCCTGAGCAGTTCTTC. It codes for CASSQEAGRPEQFF. The chain has TRBV4-1 and TRBJ2-5, with D unresolved. The J call could be wrong; TRBJ2-1 is a better fit for the DNA end. This CDR3 spans 14 amino acids. The germline V gene has CDR1 MGHRA and CDR2 YSYEKL.

By frequency in the sample, this clonotype is medium-sized (0.01 to 0.1%). This chain's CDR3 is CASSQYTSSGSYNEQFF. CDR3 sequence (DNA): TGTGCCAGCAGCCAGTACACTAGCAGCGGCTCCTACAATGAGCAGTTCTTC. The chain combines TRBV3-1 with TRBJ2-1; D perhaps matches TRBD2 (6 bases). Germline-derived CDR1 and CDR2 are LGHDT and YNNKEL (reference sequence). The ends were cut back, 3 bases at V and 0 bases at J, with 15 bases in the middle. The CDR3 sequence is 17 residues long.

In this sample, this clonotype turned up a few times. The V and J genes are TRBV6-1 and TRBJ1-5; TRBD1 might be the D (6 bases). The CDR3 loop spans 20 amino acids. Germline V lookup: CDR1 MNHNS, CDR2 SASEGT. The ends were cut back, 6 bases at V and 0 bases at J, with 27 bases in the middle. Here the CDR3 DNA reads TGTGCCAGCAGAGCTGTGGCGCTGACAGGTACCCTTAGTAGCAATCAGCCCCAGCATTTT. Protein product: CASRAVALTGTLSSNQPQHF.

With respect to this clonotype: The CDR3 end shows no conserved phenylalanine or tryptophan, and so a read error is likely. The DNA is left out, because the CDR3 cannot be placed on it with certainty; the CDR3 is given as TCRdb lists it. This chain uses TRBV11-3 with TRBJ2-1; the table's D call TRBD2 went unverified against the DNA. The germline V gene has CDR1 SGHNT and CDR2 YENEEA. The CDR3 length equals 22 residues, ends included. The CDR3 here is CASSLSGSTRGRARLQRGAPGA.

This clonotype was seen repeatedly, ten times or more. The V call is TRBV4-1, the J call TRBJ2-7; D ambiguous. This CDR3 has 16 residues. From germline, CDR1 is MGHRA and CDR2 YSYEKL. V was cut by 4 bases and J by 1 base, with 17 bases left in between. The CDR3 coding sequence is TGCGCCAGCAGCCCATCCTTCCAGCGCCATTCCTACGAGCAGTACTTC. The encoded protein is CASSPSFQRHSYEQYF.

This chain uses TRBV6-1 with TRBJ2-1, with TRBD1 as a possible D gene (6 bases). CDR3 length: 15 amino acids. Trimming stripped 4 bases from V and 0 bases from J, with 10 bases between. CDR1 MNHNS and CDR2 SASEGT come from the germline V gene. CDR3 region: CASSGQVSSYNEQFF. In DNA form, the CDR3 reads TGTGCCAGCAGTGGACAGGTTAGCTCCTACAATGAGCAGTTCTTC.

In the case of this clonotype: One end of the junction varies from germline; a read error may be responsible. V gene TRBV5-3 combines with J gene TRBJ1-1, with a weak D call TRBD1 (5 bases). TRBV5-3 is flagged as an ORF with uncertain function. This CDR3 is 14 amino acids long. CDR3 in DNA: TGTGCCAGCAGCTTGGCAGGGTCTGGCACTGAAGCTTTCTTT. Residues: CASSLAGSGTEAFF.

This clonotype was seen many times. CDR3 loop: CASSPTSDGYEQYF. As DNA, the CDR3 is TGTGCCAGCAGTCCGACTAGCGATGGCTACGAGCAGTACTTC. The rearrangement links TRBV6-6 to TRBJ2-7; 8 nucleotides align to TRBD2. V was pared by 5 bases and J by 3 bases, with 6 bases of the junction left unmatched. The CDR3 has 14 residues. CDR1 is MNHNY, CDR2 SVGAGI, per germline (reference sequence).

The V call is TRBV6-1, the J call TRBJ2-1; 10 bases agree with TRBD2. The CDR3 runs 14 residues. V shed 2 bases, J shed 10 bases, and the junction held 5 bases outside the gene matches. The germline CDR1 and CDR2 sequences are MNHNS and SASEGT. Here the CDR3 reads CASSESLAGDEQFF. CDR3 DNA: TGTGCCAGCAGTGAAAGCCTAGCGGGAGACGAGCAGTTCTTC.

In its sample, this clonotype was seen a few times. The chain carries TRBV12-3 or TRBV12-4 and TRBJ1-1; D perhaps matches TRBD1 (5 bases). The ends were cut back, 5 bases at V and 1 base at J, with 11 bases in the middle. This CDR3 contains 14 residues. In nucleotides, the CDR3 is TGTGCCAGCAGTCCAGAGCAGGGGAACACTGAAGCTTTCTTT. Encoded protein: CASSPEQGNTEAFF.

The chain couples TRBV3-1 to TRBJ2-1; 7 bases are a match to TRBD2. The J call is in doubt because the DNA end fits TRBJ2-7 better. The CDR3 is 13 residues long. Germline loops: CDR1 LGHDT, CDR2 YNNKEL (reference sequence). In DNA form, the CDR3 reads TGTGCCAGCAGGCGGGGAGGGGCCTACGAGCAGTACTTC. It is translated as CASRRGGAYEQYF.